This entry describes one TCR beta chain. Its antigen is still unknown. This sample was included in a study of OX40 agonist ivuxolimab in advanced cancers. Across the whole study: A history of anti-PD-1, anti-PD-L1 or anti-CTLA-4 therapy was acceptable, and approximately 41% had some.

Profiled with immunoSEQ multiplex PCR; TCRdb holds only in-frame clones, not every one. Of 20,000 to 25,000 clones listed, roughly 88% are singletons. If patients had autoimmune disease history or systemic immunosuppression, they were excluded. Overall study results and limits: The investigators did not determine what antigen specificity the expanded peripheral T cells had. At doses 0.1 to 3.0 mg/kg, CD4+ and CD8+ clones expanded.

Germline V gene lookup returns CDR1 KGHSH and CDR2 LQKENI. This CDR3 has 16 residues. Germline trimming cut 5 bases from V and 3 bases from J; bases unmatched to any gene: 10. The material was CD4+ or CD8+ T cells sorted from blood, obtained in a trial of the OX40 agonist ivuxolimab. The chain links TRBV18 to TRBJ2-7, with 10 bases fitting TRBD2. The sequence was collected from an adult with an advanced solid tumor such as melanoma, head and neck, liver or kidney cancer. The CDR3: CASSSPGLAELYEQYF. The CDR3 DNA follows: TGTGCCAGCTCATCGCCCGGACTAGCGGAACTCTACGAGCAGTACTTC.